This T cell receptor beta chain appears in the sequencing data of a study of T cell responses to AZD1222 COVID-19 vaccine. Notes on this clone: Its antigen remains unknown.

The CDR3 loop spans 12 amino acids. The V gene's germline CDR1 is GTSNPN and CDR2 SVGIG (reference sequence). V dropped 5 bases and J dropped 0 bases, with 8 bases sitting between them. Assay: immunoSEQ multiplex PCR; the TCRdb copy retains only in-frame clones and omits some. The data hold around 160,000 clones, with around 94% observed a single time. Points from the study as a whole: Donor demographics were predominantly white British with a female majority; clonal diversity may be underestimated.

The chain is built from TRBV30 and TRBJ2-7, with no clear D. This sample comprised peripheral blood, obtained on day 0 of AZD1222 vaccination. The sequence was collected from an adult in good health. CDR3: CAWQTSSYEQYF. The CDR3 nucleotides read TGTGCCTGGCAAACAAGCTCCTACGAGCAGTACTTC.